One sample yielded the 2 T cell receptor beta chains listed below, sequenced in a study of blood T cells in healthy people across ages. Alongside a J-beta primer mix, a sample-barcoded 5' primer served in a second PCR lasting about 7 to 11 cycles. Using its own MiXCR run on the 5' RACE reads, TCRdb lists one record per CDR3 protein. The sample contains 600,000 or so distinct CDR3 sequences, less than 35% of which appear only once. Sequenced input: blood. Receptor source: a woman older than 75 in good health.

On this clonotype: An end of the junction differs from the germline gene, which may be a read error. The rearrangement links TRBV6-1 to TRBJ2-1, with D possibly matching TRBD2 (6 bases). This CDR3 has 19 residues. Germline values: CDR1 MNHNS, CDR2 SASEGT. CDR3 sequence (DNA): TGTGCCAGCAGTGGCTCTGGCGGGACGACACAGAGCTCCTGCAATGAGCAGTTCTTC. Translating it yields CASSGSGGTTQSSCNEQFF.

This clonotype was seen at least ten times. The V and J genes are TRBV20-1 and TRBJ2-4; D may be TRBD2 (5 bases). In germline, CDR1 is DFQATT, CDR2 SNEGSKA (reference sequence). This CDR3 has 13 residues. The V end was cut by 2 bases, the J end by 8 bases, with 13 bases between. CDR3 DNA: TGCAGTGCTAGACAGTCGGGATTATACATTCAGTACTTC. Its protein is CSARQSGLYIQYF.